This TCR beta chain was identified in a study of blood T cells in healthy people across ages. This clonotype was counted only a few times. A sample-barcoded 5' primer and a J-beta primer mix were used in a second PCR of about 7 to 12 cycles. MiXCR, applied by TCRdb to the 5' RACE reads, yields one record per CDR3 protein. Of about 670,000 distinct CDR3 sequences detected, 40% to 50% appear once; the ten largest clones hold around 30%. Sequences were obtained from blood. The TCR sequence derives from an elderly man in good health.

CDR3 in amino acids: CASSRISGTVPHEQYF. For the CDR3, the DNA is TGTGCCAGCAGCAGGATATCCGGGACGGTGCCCCACGAGCAGTACTTC. The rearrangement joins TRBV7-9 to TRBJ2-7; D is tentatively TRBD1 or TRBD2 (5 bases each). From germline, CDR1 is SEHNR and CDR2 FQNEAQ (reference sequence). Trimming took off 5 bases at V and 5 bases at J, with 22 bases between the two ends. The CDR3 has 16 amino acids. The full variable domain, in which reference TRBV7-9 and TRBJ2-7 provide the parts outside the CDR3, is DTGVSQNPRHKITKRGQNVTFRCDPISEHNRLYWYRQTLGQGPEFLTYFQNEAQLEKSRLLSDRFSAERPKGSFSTLEIQRTEQGDSAMYLCASSRISGTVPHEQYFGPGTRLTVT.